This T cell receptor beta chain stems from a study of blood T cell repertoires in COVID-19. The junction had 9 bases not matched to a gene; V was cut back by 4 bases and J by 7 bases. This CDR3 is 16 amino acids long. Germline lookup yields CDR1 MGHRA and CDR2 YSYEKL. Only one count was recorded for this clone. The protocol was immunoSEQ multiplex PCR, while the TCRdb copy is restricted to in-frame clones and leaves out a portion. The sample has roughly 150,000 clones; about four fifths are singletons. The J gene is TRBJ1-3, the V gene TRBV4-1, with TRBD1 matching 11 bases. This receptor was identified in a woman of 80 years or more with acute or convalescent COVID-19. The sequencing sample was made of peripheral blood. CDR3 region: CASSPLPGQGGNTIYF. The CDR3, as DNA: TGCGCCAGCAGCCCTCTTCCGGGACAGGGGGGGAACACCATATATTTT.